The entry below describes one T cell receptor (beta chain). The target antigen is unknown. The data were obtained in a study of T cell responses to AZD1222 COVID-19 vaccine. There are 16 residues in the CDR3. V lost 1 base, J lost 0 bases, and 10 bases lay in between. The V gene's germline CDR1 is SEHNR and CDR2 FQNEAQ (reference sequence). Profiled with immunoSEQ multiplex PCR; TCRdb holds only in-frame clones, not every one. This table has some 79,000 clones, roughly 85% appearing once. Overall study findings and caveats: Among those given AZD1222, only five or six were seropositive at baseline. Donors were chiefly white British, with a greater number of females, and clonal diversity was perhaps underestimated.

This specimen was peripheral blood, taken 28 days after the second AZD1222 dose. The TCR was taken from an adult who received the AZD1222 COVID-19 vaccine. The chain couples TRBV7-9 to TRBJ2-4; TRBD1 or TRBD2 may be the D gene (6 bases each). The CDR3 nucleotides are TGTGCCAGCAGCTTAGAGGGGGGATTAGCCAAAAACATTCAGTACTTC. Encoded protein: CASSLEGGLAKNIQYF.